What follows are 28 T cell receptor beta chains derived from one specimen sequenced in a study of lung T cells in sarcoidosis with Löfgren's syndrome. TCRdb redid the calling of the reads with MiXCR, one entry per CDR3 protein. The sample has around 60,000 distinct CDR3 sequences, 21% seen once. Sequencing was performed on CD4+ T cells from PBMCs. These receptors were obtained from a human donor with sarcoidosis (Löfgren's syndrome or another form), or a control subject (not recorded which).

This clonotype has ten or more counts. The chain is built from TRBV18 and TRBJ2-5; D ambiguous. This CDR3 is 12 amino acids long. Germline V gene sequence: CDR1 KGHSH, CDR2 LQKENI. V lost 2 bases and J 4 bases, leaving 5 bases between the germline ends. The chain's CDR3 is CASSPGRETQYF. CDR3 DNA: TGTGCCAGCTCACCAGGTCGAGAGACCCAGTACTTC. The variable domain in full, completed from reference TRBV18 and TRBJ2-5, reads NAGVMQNPRHLVRRRGQEARLRCSPMKGHSHVYWYRQLPEEGLKFMVYLQKENIIDESGMPKERFSAEFPKEGPSILRIQQVVRGDSAAYFCASSPGRETQYFGPGTRLLVL.

CDR3 DNA: TGTGCCAGCAGCTTCGGGGAGGGAAGGGAGACCCAGTACTTC. This codes for CASSFGEGRETQYF. The V and J genes are TRBV11-2 and TRBJ2-5; 7 positions agree with TRBD2. CDR3 length: 14 residues. The germline gives CDR1 SGHAT, CDR2 FQNNGV. V dropped 3 bases and J dropped 5; count of bases not matched to a gene: 6.

Points on this clonotype: This could be a read error, since a much larger clone is one nucleotide away. This sequence joins TRBV25-1 and TRBJ2-2, with 7 bases fitting TRBD1. Germline V CDR1 and CDR2: MGHDK, SYGVNS. This CDR3 has 16 residues. The trim removed 5 bases at V and 5 bases at J, leaving 11 bases unmatched. The CDR3 region has the DNA TGTGCCAGCAGTCCCCCGGACAGGATGTGGACCGGGGAGCTGTTTTTT. Its protein product is CASSPPDRMWTGELFF. The complete variable domain, with remaining parts taken from reference TRBV25-1 and TRBJ2-2, reads EADIYQTPRYLVIGTGKKITLECSQTMGHDKMYWYQQDPGMELHLIHYSYGVNSTEKGDLSSESTVSRIRTEHFPLTLESARPSHTSQYLCASSPPDRMWTGELFFGEGSRLTVL.

This clonotype was seen ten or more times. V gene TRBV28 combines with J gene TRBJ2-7; D gene uncertain. V was trimmed by 3 bases and J by 2 bases, leaving 8 bases between them. From germline, CDR1 is MDHEN and CDR2 SYDVKM. This CDR3 region has 13 residues. The CDR3 loop is CASSFDGAYEQYV. Written as DNA, the CDR3 is TGTGCCAGCAGTTTCGACGGTGCCTACGAGCAGTACGTC.

Points on this clonotype: A single base separates this from a much larger clone, so it may be a read error. J is TRBJ2-3 and V is TRBV2; a possible D gene is TRBD1 (6 bases). The germline V gene has CDR1 SNHLY and CDR2 FYNNEI. CDR3 size: 14 residues. The CDR3 nucleotides read TGTGTCAGCAGTGACAGGACCCGCACAGATACGCAGTATTTT. This codes for CVSSDRTRTDTQYF.

V and J are TRBV6-1 and TRBJ2-1, with D maybe TRBD2 (6 bases). V lost 6 bases and J 3 bases, leaving 15 bases between the germline ends. The CDR3 is 15 residues long. CDR1 and CDR2 from the germline V gene are MNHNS and SASEGT. CDR3 loop: CASRPGASDYNEQFF. For the CDR3, the DNA is TGTGCCAGCAGACCCGGGGCTAGCGACTACAATGAGCAGTTCTTC.

This clonotype was seen ten or more times. V is TRBV12-3 or TRBV12-4 and J is TRBJ1-2; D perhaps matches TRBD1 (6 bases). This CDR3 contains 14 residues. The V gene lost 4 bases and the J gene lost 4 bases, with 13 bases spanning the gap. Here the CDR3 DNA reads TGTGCCAGCAGTTCCATACAGGGCGCCTATGGCTACACCTTC. Amino acid sequence: CASSSIQGAYGYTF.

This clonotype was counted between two and nine times. The CDR3 coding sequence is TGCGCCAGCAGCTTGAATCTGGCGGCGAGGGACACCATATATTTT. Protein product: CASSLNLAARDTIYF. The V call is TRBV5-1, the J call TRBJ1-3; no definite D call. V lost 1 base and J 8 bases, leaving 16 bases between the germline ends. This CDR3 spans 15 amino acids. Germline V gives CDR1 SGHRS, CDR2 YFSETQ.

The V and J genes are TRBV28 and TRBJ2-3, with TRBD1 matching over 9 bases. V was pared by 6 bases and J by 4 bases, with 11 bases of the junction left unmatched. Germline V gene sequence: CDR1 MDHEN, CDR2 SYDVKM. The length of the CDR3 is 16 residues. This chain's CDR3 is CASRPQGAGSPDTQYF. DNA for the CDR3: TGTGCCAGCAGGCCACAGGGGGCTGGGAGCCCAGATACGCAGTATTTT.

This clonotype was counted only a few times. V usage is TRBV5-1 and J usage is TRBJ2-3; D is perhaps TRBD1 (5 bases). This CDR3 is 13 amino acids long. V was pared by 3 bases and J by 0 bases, with 5 bases between. The V gene's germline CDR1 is SGHRS and CDR2 YFSETQ. The CDR3 nucleotides are TGCGCCAGCAGCTGGACAAGCACAGATACGCAGTATTTT. As protein: CASSWTSTDTQYF. Full variable domain (remainder filled in from reference TRBV5-1 and TRBJ2-3): KAGVTQTPRYLIKTRGQQVTLSCSPISGHRSVSWYQQTPGQGLQFLFEYFSETQRNKGNFPGRFSGRQFSNSRSEMNVSTLELGDSALYLCASSWTSTDTQYFGPGTRLTVL.

At least ten counts were recorded for this clonotype. V and J are TRBV6-1 and TRBJ2-1; D may be TRBD2 (5 bases). Germline V CDR1 and CDR2: MNHNS, SASEGT. This CDR3 has 14 residues. Between the trimmed V and J ends, which lost 5 bases and 6 bases, there was a span of 14 bases. The CDR3 coding sequence is TGTGCCAGCAGTTTAGACTACGTACTCAATGAGCAGTTCTTC. Encoded protein: CASSLDYVLNEQFF.

This clonotype appeared many times. The gene calls are TRBV7-2 and TRBJ2-5; a weak D match, TRBD1 (6 bases). V gave up 0 bases and J gave up 4 bases, with 21 bases separating them. Germline values: CDR1 SGHTA, CDR2 FQGNSA. The CDR3 is made up of 18 amino acids. The CDR3 is CASSLAPAGTFRGETQYF. The CDR3 coding sequence is TGTGCCAGCAGCTTAGCTCCGGCAGGGACGTTCAGGGGAGAGACCCAGTACTTC.

Ten or more counts support this clonotype. The V and J genes are TRBV4-3 and TRBJ2-7; TRBD2 is a possible D gene (6 bases). The CDR3 length is 15 residues. Trimming shortened V by 1 base and J by 5 bases, and 15 bases separated the two germline ends. Germline V gene sequence: CDR1 LGHNA, CDR2 YSLEER. The CDR3 loop reads CASSQAAGSKDEQYF. The CDR3 DNA is TGCGCCAGCAGCCAAGCGGCGGGGTCTAAGGACGAGCAGTACTTC.

This clonotype has a count of ten or more. V is TRBV5-1 and J is TRBJ1-2, with D unclear. Germline-derived CDR1 and CDR2 are SGHRS and YFSETQ. Trimming took off 4 bases at V and 2 bases at J, with 12 bases between the two ends. The CDR3 is 14 amino acids. CDR3 DNA sequence: TGCGCCAGCAGCAAAGACATCTCCAACTATGGCTACACCTTC. Amino acid sequence: CASSKDISNYGYTF.

This clonotype has ten or more counts. The gene calls are TRBV7-2 and TRBJ2-5; D call uncertain. The ends were cut back, 1 base at V and 0 bases at J, with 6 bases in the middle. There are 14 residues in the CDR3. Germline lookup yields CDR1 SGHTA and CDR2 FQGNSA. CDR3 nucleotides: TGTGCCAGCAGCTTAGGGCCCTACCAAGAGACCCAGTACTTC. Translating gives CASSLGPYQETQYF.

This clonotype was seen repeatedly, ten times or more. The chain employs TRBV20-1 and TRBJ1-4; D is undetermined. Trimming cost V 4 bases and J 0 bases, with 6 bases left between them. Germline lookup yields CDR1 DFQATT and CDR2 SNEGSKA (reference sequence). The CDR3 is 13 amino acids. The CDR3 DNA reads TGCAGTGCTATTCGGGCAACTAATGAAAAACTGTTTTTT. This sequence encodes CSAIRATNEKLFF.

Notes on this clonotype: A clone one base away is much larger, so this may be a read error. This chain links TRBV7-6 with TRBJ2-1; 9 bases align to TRBD1. This CDR3 has 15 residues. The J segment lost 7 bases and the V segment lost 5 bases, leaving 9 bases of the junction unmatched. Per the germline V gene, CDR1 is SGHVS and CDR2 is FNYEAQ. The CDR3 region is CASSQTGGGGNEQFF. The DNA of the CDR3 is TGTGCCAGCAGCCAGACAGGGGGGGGAGGAAATGAGCAGTTCTTC.

This clonotype showed up many times. The J gene is TRBJ1-2, the V gene TRBV6-6; perhaps TRBD1 as D (5 bases). Between the trimmed V and J ends, which lost 2 bases and 4 bases, there was a span of 8 bases. Looked up from germline, CDR1 is MNHNY and CDR2 is SVGAGI (reference sequence). This CDR3 has 13 amino acids. This CDR3 reads CASSYGGSYGYTF. The CDR3 DNA reads TGTGCCAGCAGTTACGGGGGTAGCTATGGCTACACCTTC.

In this sample, this clonotype turned up many times. V usage is TRBV7-2 and J usage is TRBJ2-1, with 14 bases that match TRBD2. From germline, CDR1 is SGHTA and CDR2 FQGNSA. Trimming took 5 bases from V and 7 from J; bases not matched to a gene: 10. The CDR3 has 17 residues. The CDR3 sequence: CASSTYRGTSGGNEQFF. The CDR3 coding sequence is TGTGCCAGCAGCACCTACAGGGGGACTAGCGGGGGTAATGAGCAGTTCTTC.

This clonotype was found a few times. V gene TRBV5-1 combines with J gene TRBJ2-3; D is uncertain. Germline-derived CDR1 and CDR2 are SGHRS and YFSETQ. The CDR3 covers 12 residues. Between the trimmed V and J ends, which lost 0 bases and 4 bases, there was a span of 3 bases. CDR3 amino acids: CASSLVADTQYF. The DNA for the CDR3 is TGCGCCAGCAGCTTGGTGGCAGATACGCAGTATTTT. Drawing the rest from reference TRBV5-1 and TRBJ2-3, the complete variable domain is KAGVTQTPRYLIKTRGQQVTLSCSPISGHRSVSWYQQTPGQGLQFLFEYFSETQRNKGNFPGRFSGRQFSNSRSEMNVSTLELGDSALYLCASSLVADTQYFGPGTRLTVL.

This chain uses TRBV5-1 with TRBJ2-6; unclear D gene. V was pared by 4 bases and J by 4 bases, with 9 bases between. The germline V gene encodes CDR1 SGHRS and CDR2 YFSETQ. The CDR3 length is 14 residues. CDR3 protein: CASSIDPGANVLTF. CDR3 DNA: TGCGCCAGCAGCATAGACCCCGGGGCCAACGTCCTGACTTTC.

Concerning this clonotype: This could be a read error, since a much larger clone is one nucleotide away. V and J are TRBV20-1 and TRBJ2-7, with TRBD1 matching over 9 bases. The CDR3 is 13 residues long. Trimming at V came to 8 bases and at J to 5 bases, leaving 10 bases not matched to a gene. Looked up from germline, CDR1 is DFQATT and CDR2 is SNEGSKA (reference sequence). The CDR3 here is CSSGQGALHEQYF. CDR3 DNA: TGCAGTTCGGGACAGGGTGCATTGCACGAGCAGTACTTC.

This clonotype was detected many times. J is TRBJ2-4 and V is TRBV20-1; D possibly corresponds to TRBD1 (6 bases). The V and J ends lost 0 bases and 1 base respectively, with 16 bases between them. This CDR3 spans 17 amino acids. CDR1 DFQATT and CDR2 SNEGSKA come from the germline V gene (reference sequence). CDR3: CSARDQDRWLAKNIQYF. The CDR3 DNA reads as TGCAGTGCTAGAGATCAGGACAGATGGCTTGCCAAAAACATTCAGTACTTC.

The chain combines TRBV7-9 with TRBJ1-5, with 8 bases aligning to TRBD1. Per the germline V gene, CDR1 is SEHNR and CDR2 is FQNEAQ (reference sequence). Germline trimming cut 3 bases from V and 5 bases from J; bases unmatched to any gene: 0. The CDR3 is 13 residues long. This CDR3 reads CASSLTGDQPQHF. CDR3 DNA sequence: TGTGCCAGCAGCTTGACAGGGGATCAGCCCCAGCATTTT.

The chain employs TRBV20-1 and TRBJ2-2; 11 nucleotides match TRBD1. V gave up 6 bases and J gave up 6 bases; unmatched junction bases: 12. Germline CDR1 is DFQATT and CDR2 is SNEGSKA (reference sequence). CDR3 length: 16 amino acids. As DNA, the CDR3 is TGCAGTGCGGAAGCCACCGGGACAGGGGGACCCGGGGAGCTGTTTTTT. This codes for CSAEATGTGGPGELFF.

The CDR3 reads CASSSPGLAGWLREQFF. CDR3 coding DNA: TGTGCCAGCAGTTCCCCGGGACTAGCGGGCTGGTTGCGTGAGCAGTTCTTC. This chain joins TRBV12-3 or TRBV12-4 and TRBJ2-1, with 12 positions matching TRBD2. After removal of 4 bases from V and 9 bases from J, the junction contained 13 bases not matched to a gene. The CDR3 loop spans 17 amino acids.

The chain carries TRBV7-9 and TRBJ2-7; 7 bases map to TRBD2. Germline V gene sequence: CDR1 SEHNR, CDR2 FQNEAQ (reference sequence). The CDR3 sequence is 14 residues long. Germline trimming cut 0 bases from V and 5 bases from J; bases unmatched to any gene: 4. CDR3 region: CASSLAGGIHEQYV. CDR3 nucleotide sequence: TGTGCCAGCAGCTTAGCGGGAGGGATCCACGAGCAGTACGTC.

The table lists this clonotype with many counts. J is TRBJ1-1 and V is TRBV6-1; no clear D gene. This CDR3 has 13 residues. Germline assignment: CDR1 MNHNS and CDR2 SASEGT. Trimming removed 6 bases from V and 0 bases from J, with 8 bases in between. CDR3 in DNA: TGTGCCAGCAGCAGGATCCTGAACACTGAAGCTTTCTTT. It is translated as CASSRILNTEAFF.